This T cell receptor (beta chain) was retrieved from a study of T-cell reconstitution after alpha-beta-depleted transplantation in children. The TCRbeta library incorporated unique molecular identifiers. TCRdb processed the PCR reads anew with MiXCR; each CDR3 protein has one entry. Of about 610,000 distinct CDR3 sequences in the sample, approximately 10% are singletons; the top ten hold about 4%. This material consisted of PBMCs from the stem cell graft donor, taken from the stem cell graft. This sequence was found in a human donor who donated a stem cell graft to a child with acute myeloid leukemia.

The CDR3 region has the DNA TGTGCCAGCACCCAAAGCGGGAGACTAGGCTACGAGCAGTACTTC. It translates to CASTQSGRLGYEQYF. The chain combines TRBV6-1 with TRBJ2-7, with 8 positions matching TRBD2. This CDR3 has 15 residues. In germline, CDR1 is MNHNS, CDR2 SASEGT. V lost 7 bases to trimming and J lost 3 bases; unmatched junction nucleotides: 11.